The present entry profiles one T cell receptor beta chain with its context. It lacks a known antigen. It has no much larger one-base neighbor in the sample; base qualities were not kept. This sample stems from a study of cytomegalovirus exposure and HLA in healthy donors (TCRdb year 2017). Context from the whole study: The 670 or so repertoires of the first cohort and the roughly 120 validation repertoires were produced on the same platform, according to a later analysis. The study aimed to test whether cataloging public T cell receptors could reveal signatures of past pathogen exposure. Along with the approximately 700-subject first cohort, a separate validation cohort of approximately 110 different subjects was used. The study combined high-throughput TCR immunosequencing, statistical association of individual TCRs with disease status, and machine learning to predict cytomegalovirus infection status. General findings and caveats noted by the study authors: A later analysis found that TCRs clustered in the first cohort also tended to co-occur in the roughly 110 validation repertoires, with 94% of cluster scores above 0. The validation cohort had no HLA typing available for a later analysis, so co-occurrence within that cohort was assessed over all 130 or so repertoires. Most TCR sequences were seen in very few donors, while some public TCRs were found in many individuals. The study listed approximately 150 TCR beta chains as associated with cytomegalovirus. According to the authors, the approach could potentially be generalized to other disease states and immunological phenotypes. Three of the identified cytomegalovirus-associated TCR beta chains were confirmed in vitro to be specific for cytomegalovirus antigens. In both the original and validation cohorts, the classifier was reported to diagnose cytomegalovirus status with high specificity and sensitivity.

Donors formed part of the validation cohort, which comprised 120 subjects and was distinct from the first cohort of 550 to 850 subjects. CDR1 and CDR2 are drawn from the germline V gene: SGHDN, FVKESK. Inclusive of the bounding cysteine and phenylalanine, the CDR3 is 15 residues long. Just the 45-base CDR3 DNA is kept, in frame starting at base 1. V sheds 1 base and J sheds 0 bases, leaving 9 bases between their ends. Preparation of the library involved the immunoSEQ multiplex PCR assay. Turning to the authors' computational methods: A statistical classification framework was built for diagnosing cytomegalovirus status from the catalog of TCR beta chain sequences. Sourced from immuneACCESS, this table was stored by TCRdb with only in-frame sequences that have V and J called. A share of the clones is absent; for the studies checked, an unresolved V gene accounts for under half, and the remainder has no known explanation. Clone size and the V and J calls come from that table; the DNA yielded D and trimming. The sample has tens of thousands of clones on record, about 91% of them singletons. In total, the top ten clones hold about 2% of the sample.

The rearranged segments are TRBV14 and TRBJ2-5; the best D guess is TRBD1, with 5 bases matching. Sequencing input: PBMCs. This TCR was recovered from a woman younger than 45 in good health and CMV-seronegative. Here the CDR3 is given as CASSQGQMYQETQYF. In nucleotides, the sequence is TGTGCCAGCAGCCAAGGACAGATGTACCAAGAGACCCAGTACTTC.